Presented here are 18 T cell receptor beta chains from one specimen sequenced in a study of cytotoxic CD8 clonotypes in ibrutinib-treated CLL (dated by TCRdb to the early 2020s). The time point label on this specimen signifies: approximately 2 years on ibrutinib. The library was obtained by the immunoSEQ multiplex PCR assay. Sourced from immuneACCESS, this table was stored by TCRdb with only in-frame sequences that have V and J called. A share of the clones is absent; for the studies checked, an unresolved V gene accounts for under half, and the remainder has no known explanation. The sample records about 50,000 clones, roughly 83% of which are singletons. Of the sample, about 20% falls within the top ten clones. The sequenced sample was PBMCs, obtained after 24 months of ibrutinib treatment. The receptors were sampled from a human donor with chronic lymphocytic leukemia.

The chain employs TRBV18 and TRBJ1-1; weak D call: TRBD1 (6 bases). Trimming shortened V by 3 bases and J by 6 bases, and 8 bases separated the two germline ends. The CDR3 extends over 12 amino acids. The germline gives CDR1 KGHSH, CDR2 LQKENI. The DNA of the CDR3 is TGTGCCAGCTCACCCGCAGGGGCTGAAGCTTTCTTT. Translating gives CASSPAGAEAFF.

This chain links TRBV6-5 with TRBJ1-5; D is unclear. The length of the CDR3 is 13 residues. Trimming left V 6 bases short and J 5 bases short, with 11 bases between. Germline assignment: CDR1 MNHEY and CDR2 SVGAGI. CDR3 DNA sequence: TGTGCCAGCAGGAGGGCGTATGATCAGCCCCAGCATTTT. Its protein product is CASRRAYDQPQHF.

The chain combines TRBV7-9 with TRBJ2-5; 10 bases are a match to TRBD1. This CDR3 comprises 14 residues. Losses at the gene ends were 7 bases for V and 3 bases for J; bases not matched to a gene: 5. CDR1 and CDR2 (germline): SEHNR, FQNEAQ (reference sequence). CDR3 coding DNA: TGTGCCAGCACCCGGACAGGGGGGGAAGAGACCCAGTACTTC. Residues: CASTRTGGEETQYF.

The chain carries TRBV13 and TRBJ2-2, with 8 bases lining up with TRBD1. Germline V gene data show CDR1 as PRHDT and CDR2 as FYEKMQ (reference sequence). The ends lost 2 bases at V and 6 bases at J; junction bases unmatched: 5. This CDR3 contains 15 residues. The CDR3 sequence: CASSLNGQGSGELFF. The CDR3 coding sequence is TGTGCCAGCAGCTTAAACGGACAGGGATCCGGGGAGCTGTTTTTT.

The rearrangement joins TRBV9 to TRBJ1-2; possible D gene TRBD1, 5 bases. Germline V gene data show CDR1 as SGDLS and CDR2 as YYNGEE. With 5 bases removed from V and 4 bases from J, the gap between germline ends came to 18 bases. The CDR3 consists of 15 residues. CDR3 sequence reads: CASSPLGGNGYGYTF. DNA of the CDR3: TGTGCCAGCAGTCCCCTCGGGGGTAATGGCTATGGCTACACCTTC.

This clone appeared once. This chain links TRBV19 with TRBJ2-7; D perhaps matches TRBD1 (6 bases). The CDR3 runs to 16 residues. Trimming took 5 bases from V and 1 from J, leaving 18 bases between them. CDR1 and CDR2 from the germline V gene are LNHDA and SQIVND (reference sequence). The CDR3: CASSRLPSGQSYEQYF. Here the CDR3 DNA reads TGTGCCAGTAGTCGCCTCCCCTCAGGACAGTCCTACGAGCAGTACTTC.

The chain has TRBV25-1 and TRBJ1-1, with D maybe TRBD1 (5 bases). The CDR3 runs 13 residues. Trimming left V 0 bases short and J 10 bases short, with 12 bases between. CDR1 is MGHDK and CDR2 is SYGVNS in the germline V gene. CDR3 sequence: CASSEYAGGVAFF. CDR3 nucleotides: TGTGCCAGCAGTGAATATGCGGGGGGAGTAGCTTTCTTT.

The chain recombines TRBV5-4 with TRBJ2-3; D may correspond to TRBD1 or TRBD2 (7 bases each). Germline V CDR1 and CDR2: SGHNT, YYREEE (reference sequence). This CDR3 is 16 amino acids long. Trimming left V 4 bases short and J 3 bases short, with 18 bases between. CDR3 DNA sequence: TGTGCCAGCAGCAGACAGGGAATCGGGGGGACAGATACGCAGTATTTT. This translates into CASSRQGIGGTDTQYF.

The rearrangement uses TRBV4-1 and TRBJ2-3, with 10 positions matching TRBD1. The germline gives CDR1 MGHRA, CDR2 YSYEKL. Trimming removed 3 bases from V and 5 bases from J; junction bases left unmatched: 8. There are 16 residues in the CDR3. The CDR3 region is CASSQATGGLRDTQYF. As DNA, the CDR3 is TGCGCCAGCAGCCAGGCGACAGGGGGCCTCAGAGATACGCAGTATTTT.

This sequence joins TRBV7-8 and TRBJ2-7; tentatively, D is TRBD1 or TRBD2 (6 bases each). Germline V gives CDR1 SGHVS, CDR2 FQNEAQ. The CDR3 has 16 residues. The germline V and J ends were trimmed by 5 bases and 0 bases, with 17 bases remaining between them. Here the CDR3 DNA reads TGTGCCAGCAGCCTAGGTAGGGGGGCGGGCTCCTACGAGCAGTACTTC. This sequence encodes CASSLGRGAGSYEQYF.

The chain joins TRBV7-9 to TRBJ2-1; the D call may be TRBD1 or TRBD2 (5 bases each). Germline CDR1 reads SEHNR; CDR2 reads FQNEAQ (reference sequence). This CDR3 comprises 13 residues. V lost 4 bases, J lost 11 bases, and 15 bases lay in between. CDR3 protein: CASSSQRGDQQFF. CDR3 bases: TGTGCCAGCAGCTCACAAAGGGGAGATCAGCAGTTCTTC.

This chain uses TRBV30 with TRBJ2-7; weak D call: TRBD2 (7 bases). Trimming cost V 8 bases and J 4 bases, with 12 bases left between them. Per the germline V gene, CDR1 is GTSNPN and CDR2 is SVGIG (reference sequence). The CDR3 runs 11 residues. The CDR3 bases are TGTGCCCATAGGGGGGGATACGAGCAGTACTTC. This codes for CAHRGGYEQYF.

Only a few counts were recorded for this clone. V usage is TRBV6-6 and J usage is TRBJ2-3, with D unclear. Trimming stripped 5 bases from V and 2 bases from J, with 5 bases between. Germline CDR1 reads MNHNY; CDR2 reads SVGAGI (reference sequence). This CDR3 has 12 residues. DNA for the CDR3: TGTGCCAGCAGTAAAGACACAGATACGCAGTATTTT. Amino acid sequence: CASSKDTDTQYF.

The gene calls are TRBV18 and TRBJ2-2, with 11 bases fitting TRBD2. Looked up from germline, CDR1 is KGHSH and CDR2 is LQKENI. The CDR3 spans 18 residues. J was trimmed by 2 bases and V by 4 bases; bases with no gene match: 9. The CDR3 region is CASSRTGTSGVNTGELFF. In DNA form, the CDR3 reads TGTGCCAGCTCACGAACCGGGACTAGCGGAGTTAACACCGGGGAGCTGTTTTTT.

This chain links TRBV4-3 with TRBJ2-4, with TRBD2 identical over 10 bases. Germline lookup yields CDR1 LGHNA and CDR2 YSLEER. Trimming at V came to 1 base and at J to 5 bases, leaving 2 bases not matched to a gene. The CDR3 totals 15 residues. CDR3 sequence reads: CASSQGSGRENIQYF. CDR3 nucleotide sequence: TGCGCCAGCAGCCAAGGGAGCGGGAGGGAAAACATTCAGTACTTC.

This clone was seen only a few times. J is TRBJ1-1 and V is TRBV6-6; no reliable D call. Trimming cost V 2 bases and J 5 bases, with 12 bases left between them. This CDR3 has 14 amino acids. Germline CDR1 is MNHNY and CDR2 is SVGAGI (reference sequence). The CDR3: CASSYDPRGTEAFF. In nucleotides, the CDR3 is TGTGCCAGCAGTTACGACCCGAGAGGGACTGAAGCTTTCTTT.

This clone was counted a few times. The chain links TRBV4-1 to TRBJ2-3; D not certain. Trimming stripped 4 bases from V and 3 bases from J, with 8 bases between. This CDR3 has 13 residues. Per germline, CDR1 MGHRA and CDR2 YSYEKL. The CDR3 DNA reads as TGCGCCAGCAGCCTATACGGGACAGATACGCAGTATTTT. Its translation: CASSLYGTDTQYF.

The sample holds a few counts of this clone. V usage is TRBV6-1 and J usage is TRBJ1-5; TRBD1 agrees at 8 bases. Germline CDR1 is MNHNS and CDR2 is SASEGT. This CDR3 has 18 amino acids. V lost 0 bases and J lost 6; bases outside the gene matches: 13. For the CDR3, the DNA is TGTGCCAGCAGTGAAGCGCTTCCTGGCAGGGGGCAGGGTCAGCCCCAGCATTTT. Its translation: CASSEALPGRGQGQPQHF.